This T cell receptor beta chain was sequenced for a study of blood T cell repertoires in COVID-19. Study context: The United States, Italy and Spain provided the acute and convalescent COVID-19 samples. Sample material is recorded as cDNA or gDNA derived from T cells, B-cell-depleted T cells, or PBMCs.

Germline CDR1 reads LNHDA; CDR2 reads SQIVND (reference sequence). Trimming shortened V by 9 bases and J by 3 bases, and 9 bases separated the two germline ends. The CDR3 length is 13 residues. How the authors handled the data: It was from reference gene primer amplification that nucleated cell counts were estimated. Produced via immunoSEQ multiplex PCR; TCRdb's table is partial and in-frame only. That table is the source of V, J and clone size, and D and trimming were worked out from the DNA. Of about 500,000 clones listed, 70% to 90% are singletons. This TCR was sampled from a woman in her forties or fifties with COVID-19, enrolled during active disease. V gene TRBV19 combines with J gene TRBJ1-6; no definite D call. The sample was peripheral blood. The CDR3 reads CASQQSYNSPLHF. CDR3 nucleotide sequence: TGTGCCAGCCAACAAAGCTATAATTCACCCCTCCACTTT. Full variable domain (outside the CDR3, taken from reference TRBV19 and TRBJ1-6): DGGITQSPKYLFRKEGQNVTLSCEQNLNHDAMYWYRQDPGQGLRLIYYSQIVNDFQKGDIAEGYSVSREKKESFPLTVTSAQKNPTAFYLCASQQSYNSPLHFGNGTRLTVT.